This TCR beta chain derives from a study of T cell responses to AZD1222 COVID-19 vaccine. TCRdb's copy holds only in-frame clones and misses some; the assay was immunoSEQ multiplex PCR. The sample holds approximately 130,000 clones, approximately 90% seen once. Turning to this clone: Its target is unknown.

Study-wide results and limits: In a largely white British group with more females than males, clonal diversity was possibly underestimated. Within unmutated variant regions lay the reported targets of nearly half of spike-specific TCRs.

This sample comprised peripheral blood, obtained on day 0 of AZD1222 vaccination. The TCR comes from an adult in good health.

The CDR3 reads CASSLISAGGNEKLFF. For the CDR3, the DNA is TGTGCCAGCAGTTTAATCTCAGCGGGGGGAAATGAAAAACTGTTTTTT. J is TRBJ1-4 and V is TRBV28; the D gene is possibly TRBD1 (5 bases). The CDR3 is 16 residues long. Germline V lookup: CDR1 MDHEN, CDR2 SYDVKM. Trimming took 2 bases from V and 5 from J, leaving 15 bases between them. Using reference TRBV28 and TRBJ1-4 for the parts outside the CDR3, the full variable domain is DVKVTQSSRYLVKRTGEKVFLECVQDMDHENMFWYRQDPGLGLRLIYFSYDVKMKEKGDIPEGYSVSREKKERFSLILESASTNQTSMYLCASSLISAGGNEKLFFGSGTQLSVL.